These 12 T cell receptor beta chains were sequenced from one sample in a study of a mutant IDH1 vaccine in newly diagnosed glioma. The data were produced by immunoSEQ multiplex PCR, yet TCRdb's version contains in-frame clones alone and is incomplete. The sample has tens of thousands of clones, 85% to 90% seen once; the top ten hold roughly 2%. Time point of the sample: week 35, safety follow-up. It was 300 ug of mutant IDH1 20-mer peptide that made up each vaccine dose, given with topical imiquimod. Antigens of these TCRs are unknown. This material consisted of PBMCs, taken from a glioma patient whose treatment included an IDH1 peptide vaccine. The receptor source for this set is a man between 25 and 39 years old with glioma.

The CDR3 region has the DNA TGCGCCAGCAGGTGGGGCCCCATCGGCACCCAAGAGACCCAGTACTTC. Translating gives CASRWGPIGTQETQYF. The rearrangement uses TRBV5-1 and TRBJ2-5, with a tentative D call TRBD1 (5 bases). Trimming pared 5 bases from V and 1 base from J, leaving 18 bases between. CDR1 and CDR2 from the germline V gene are SGHRS and YFSETQ. This CDR3 contains 16 residues.

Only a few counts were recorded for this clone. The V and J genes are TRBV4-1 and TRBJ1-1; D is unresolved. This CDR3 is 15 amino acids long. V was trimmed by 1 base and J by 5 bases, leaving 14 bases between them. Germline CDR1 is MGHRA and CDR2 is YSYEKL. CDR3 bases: TGCGCCAGCAGCCAAGGAGCCGCTACGGCTACTGAAGCTTTCTTT. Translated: CASSQGAATATEAFF.

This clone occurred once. In nucleotides, the CDR3 is TGTGCCAGCAGCCGGGACAGGGGTATCTATGGCTACACCTTC. Translation: CASSRDRGIYGYTF. V gene TRBV5-4 combines with J gene TRBJ1-2, with 10 bases lining up with TRBD1. The germline gives CDR1 SGHNT, CDR2 YYREEE (reference sequence). Unmatched junction bases numbered 4, after V lost 4 bases and J lost 4 bases. This CDR3 is built from 14 residues.

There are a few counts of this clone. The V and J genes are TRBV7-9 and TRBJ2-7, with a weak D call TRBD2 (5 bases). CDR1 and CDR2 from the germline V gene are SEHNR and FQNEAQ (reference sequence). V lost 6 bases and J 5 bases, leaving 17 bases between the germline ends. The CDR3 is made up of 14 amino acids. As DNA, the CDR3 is TGTGCCAGCAGTTCCGGTGGGCTAGCAAACGAGCAGTACTTC. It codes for CASSSGGLANEQYF. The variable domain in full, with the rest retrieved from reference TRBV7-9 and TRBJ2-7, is DTGVSQNPRHKITKRGQNVTFRCDPISEHNRLYWYRQTLGQGPEFLTYFQNEAQLEKSRLLSDRFSAERPKGSFSTLEIQRTEQGDSAMYLCASSSGGLANEQYFGPGTRLTVT.

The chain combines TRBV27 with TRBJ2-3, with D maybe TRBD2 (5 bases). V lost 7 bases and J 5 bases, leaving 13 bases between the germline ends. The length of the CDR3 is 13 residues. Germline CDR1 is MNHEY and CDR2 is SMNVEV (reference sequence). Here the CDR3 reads CASTRGVGDTQYF. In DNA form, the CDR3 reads TGTGCCAGCACCCGGGGAGTGGGAGATACGCAGTATTTT.

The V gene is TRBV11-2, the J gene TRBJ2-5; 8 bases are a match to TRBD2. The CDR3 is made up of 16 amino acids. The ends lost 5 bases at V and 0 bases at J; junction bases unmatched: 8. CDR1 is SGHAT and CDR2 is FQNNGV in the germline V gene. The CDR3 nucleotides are TGTGCCAGCAGCCGGGGGGGCAGGACGTACCAAGAGACCCAGTACTTC. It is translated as CASSRGGRTYQETQYF.

The CDR3 sequence: CASSLAGLAGAGELFF. The CDR3 DNA reads as TGCGCCAGCAGCTTGGCGGGACTAGCGGGAGCCGGGGAGCTGTTTTTT. J is TRBJ2-2 and V is TRBV5-1; 14 bases are shared with TRBD2. Germline CDR1 SGHRS, CDR2 YFSETQ. V dropped 0 bases and J dropped 6; count of bases not matched to a gene: 1. The CDR3 extends over 16 amino acids.

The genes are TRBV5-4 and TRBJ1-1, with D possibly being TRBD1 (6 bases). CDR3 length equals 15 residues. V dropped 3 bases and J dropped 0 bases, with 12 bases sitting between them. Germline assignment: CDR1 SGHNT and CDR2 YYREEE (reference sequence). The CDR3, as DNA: TGTGCCAGCAGCTCGGGAGGGGGGTTGAACACTGAAGCTTTCTTT. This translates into CASSSGGGLNTEAFF.

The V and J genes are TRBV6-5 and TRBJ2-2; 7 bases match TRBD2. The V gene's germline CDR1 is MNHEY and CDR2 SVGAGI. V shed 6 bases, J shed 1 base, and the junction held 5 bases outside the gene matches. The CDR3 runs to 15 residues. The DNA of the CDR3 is TGTGCCAGCAGATACCCGGGAGGGAACACCGGGGAGCTGTTTTTT. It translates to CASRYPGGNTGELFF.

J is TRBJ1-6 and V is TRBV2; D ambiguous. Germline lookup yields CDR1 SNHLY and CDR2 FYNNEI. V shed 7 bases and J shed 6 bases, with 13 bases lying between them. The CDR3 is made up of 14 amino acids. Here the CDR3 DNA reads TGTGCCAGCAAAGAGCCTCAGCTTAATTCACCCCTCCACTTT. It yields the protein CASKEPQLNSPLHF.

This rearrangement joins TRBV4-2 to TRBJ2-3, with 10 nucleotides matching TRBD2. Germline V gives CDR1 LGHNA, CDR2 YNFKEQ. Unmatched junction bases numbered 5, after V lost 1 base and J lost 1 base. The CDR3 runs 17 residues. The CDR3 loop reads CASSQGIGTSGTDTQYF. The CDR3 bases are TGTGCCAGCAGCCAAGGTATAGGGACTAGCGGCACAGATACGCAGTATTTT.

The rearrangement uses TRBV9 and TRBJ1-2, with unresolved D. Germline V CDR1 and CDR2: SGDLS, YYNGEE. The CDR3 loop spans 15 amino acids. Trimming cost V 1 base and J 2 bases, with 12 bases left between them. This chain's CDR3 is CASSVYPPPNYGYTF. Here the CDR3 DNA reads TGTGCCAGCAGCGTATATCCACCCCCAAACTATGGCTACACCTTC.